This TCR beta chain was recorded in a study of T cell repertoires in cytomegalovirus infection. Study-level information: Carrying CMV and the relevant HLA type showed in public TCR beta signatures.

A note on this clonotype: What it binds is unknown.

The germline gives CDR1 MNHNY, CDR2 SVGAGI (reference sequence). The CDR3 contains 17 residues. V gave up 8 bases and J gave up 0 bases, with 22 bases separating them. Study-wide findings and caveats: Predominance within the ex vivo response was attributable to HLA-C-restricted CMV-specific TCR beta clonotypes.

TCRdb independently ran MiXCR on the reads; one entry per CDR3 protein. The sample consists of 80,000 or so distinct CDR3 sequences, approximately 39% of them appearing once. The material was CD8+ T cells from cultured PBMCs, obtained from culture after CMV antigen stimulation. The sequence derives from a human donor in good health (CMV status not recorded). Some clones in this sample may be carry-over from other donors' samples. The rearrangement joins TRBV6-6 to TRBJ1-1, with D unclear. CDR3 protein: CASDWGGPPMVNTEAFF. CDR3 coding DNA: TGTGCCAGCGATTGGGGAGGACCGCCCATGGTGAACACTGAAGCTTTCTTT.